The source of this T cell receptor (beta chain) is a study of vaccination and CD4 T cells after COVID-19. The wider study: The study enrolled six male and four female convalescents, two of whom were Hispanic.

Broader study findings: Detection of a median around 85% of reactive clones in convalescent patients was confined to the period after vaccination.

The treatment denotes: roughly ten-day PBMC culture with coronavirus spike peptide pools or control peptides (ViraFEST assay). A word on this clonotype: Its antigen is as yet unknown.

The CDR3 spans 14 residues. The ends lost 5 bases at V and 5 bases at J; junction bases unmatched: 5. Germline V CDR1 and CDR2: WNHNN, SYGVQD (reference sequence). The Oncomine TCR Beta short-read assay generated sequence data from the DNA of cultured CD4+ T cells. TCRdb independently ran MiXCR on the PCR reads; one entry per CDR3 protein. The table lists fewer than 15,000 distinct CDR3 sequences, approximately 32% of them singletons. The chain has TRBV10-1 and TRBJ2-7, with 11 bases matching TRBD2. The starting material was CD4+ T cells from blood, cultured in vitro, obtained before SARS-CoV-2 vaccination. This TCR came from a human donor who received a COVID-19 vaccine. CDR3 region: CASSSSGGTDEQYF. CDR3 nucleotide sequence: TGCGCCAGCAGTTCTAGCGGGGGGACGGACGAGCAGTACTTC.